These 17 T cell receptor beta chains were sequenced from one sample in a study of blood T cell repertoires in COVID-19. TCRdb's table, derived via immunoSEQ multiplex PCR, lists solely in-frame clones and lacks some. In the table there are roughly 200,000 clones, just over 85% of which are singletons. Sequenced material: peripheral blood. Receptor source: an older man with acute or convalescent COVID-19.

This chain links TRBV18 with TRBJ1-2, with TRBD1 matching over 9 bases. CDR3 size: 15 residues. Per the germline V gene, CDR1 is KGHSH and CDR2 is LQKENI. The J segment lost 8 bases and the V segment lost 2 bases, leaving 9 bases of the junction unmatched. The CDR3 loop is CASSPSRTGARGYTF. CDR3 DNA: TGTGCCAGCTCACCATCCCGGACAGGGGCGAGAGGCTACACCTTC.

Here the CDR3 reads CAWSVPAGAHKYF. The CDR3 DNA reads as TGTGCCTGGAGTGTACCTGCGGGAGCACACAAGTATTTT. The chain couples TRBV30 to TRBJ2-3; TRBD2 matches 7 bases. Germline V gene lookup returns CDR1 GTSNPN and CDR2 SVGIG (reference sequence). V lost 0 bases and J lost 13; bases outside the gene matches: 10. The CDR3 runs 13 residues. Combining the CDR3 with reference TRBV30 and TRBJ2-3 gives the whole variable domain SQTIHQWPATLVQPVGSPLSLECTVEGTSNPNLYWYRQAAGRGLQLLFYSVGIGQISSEVPQNLSASRPQDRQFILSSKKLLLSDSGFYLCAWSVPAGAHKYFGPGTRLTVL.

This rearrangement joins TRBV24-1 to TRBJ1-2; D is unclear. This CDR3 comprises 12 residues. Germline CDR1 is KGHDR and CDR2 is SFDVKD. V lost 6 bases and J lost 4, with 8 bases in between. The CDR3 DNA reads TGTGCCACCAGTCGCACTGGCTATGGCTACACCTTC. Translating it yields CATSRTGYGYTF.

This clone was seen only a few times. This sequence joins TRBV21-1 and TRBJ2-7; the D call TRBD2 from the table was never checked on the DNA. TRBV21-1 corresponds to a pseudogene. The CDR3 has 16 residues. The CDR3 protein is CASRSASSGRTYEQYV. CDR3 nucleotide sequence: TGTGCCAGCAGATCTGCCTCTAGCGGGAGGACTTACGAGCAGTACGTC.

This chain joins TRBV11-2 and TRBJ2-3, with D unresolved. The CDR3 loop spans 12 amino acids. V shed 1 base and J shed 7 bases, with 6 bases lying between them. Germline V lookup: CDR1 SGHAT, CDR2 FQNNGV. The CDR3 protein is CASSLGVNTQYF. The CDR3 DNA is TGTGCCAGCAGCTTAGGAGTGAATACGCAGTATTTT. The entire variable domain, with the rest obtained from reference TRBV11-2 and TRBJ2-3, is as follows: EAGVAQSPRYKIIEKRQSVAFWCNPISGHATLYWYQQILGQGPKLLIQFQNNGVVDDSQLPKDRFSAERLKGVDSTLKIQPAKLEDSAVYLCASSLGVNTQYFGPGTRLTVL.

The chain uses TRBV3-1 (or the pseudogene TRBV3-2) and TRBJ1-1, with D hard to call. The V and J ends lost 3 bases and 1 base respectively, with 9 bases between them. CDR1 and CDR2 (germline): LGHDT, YNNKEL (reference sequence). The CDR3 is made up of 14 amino acids. The CDR3 nucleotides read TGTGCCAGCAGCCATACTCCACCGAACACTGAAGCTTTCTTT. Translation: CASSHTPPNTEAFF.

The chain couples TRBV19 to TRBJ1-2; 8 positions agree with TRBD1. With V trimmed by 6 bases and J by 8 bases, 11 bases remained unmatched. Germline CDR1 LNHDA, CDR2 SQIVND (reference sequence). The CDR3 length is 14 residues. Here the CDR3 reads CASRAGTGFGGYTF. The CDR3 nucleotides are TGTGCCAGTAGGGCCGGGACAGGTTTTGGAGGCTACACCTTC.

The chain has TRBV27 and TRBJ1-1, with a tentative D call TRBD1 (6 bases). The CDR3 runs to 14 residues. Trimming pared 3 bases from V and 4 bases from J, leaving 12 bases between. Germline V lookup: CDR1 MNHEY, CDR2 SMNVEV (reference sequence). The DNA for the CDR3 is TGTGCCAGCAGTTTTTACAGGGTGGGCACTGAAGCTTTCTTT. Translation gives CASSFYRVGTEAFF.

This chain joins TRBV7-9 and TRBJ1-6; no clear D gene. This CDR3 has 14 amino acids. V shed 5 bases and J shed 8 bases, with 13 bases lying between them. The V gene's germline CDR1 is SEHNR and CDR2 FQNEAQ (reference sequence). CDR3 nucleotides: TGTGCCAGCAGCCCTCGGGTCGCGGATTCACCCCTCCACTTT. Its translation is CASSPRVADSPLHF.

The gene calls are TRBV7-2 and TRBJ2-5; TRBD2 agrees at 10 bases. V gave up 1 base and J gave up 5 bases; unmatched junction bases: 10. The CDR3 covers 17 residues. Per germline, CDR1 SGHTA and CDR2 FQGNSA. CDR3 sequence reads: CASSLGSGRALAETQYF. The CDR3 DNA sequence: TGTGCCAGCAGCTTAGGGAGCGGGAGGGCCTTAGCGGAGACCCAGTACTTC.

This chain joins TRBV3-1 (or the pseudogene TRBV3-2) and TRBJ1-2; weak D call: TRBD1 (5 bases). The CDR3 totals 14 residues. Germline V gene data show CDR1 as LGHDT and CDR2 as YNNKEL (reference sequence). V lost 4 bases and J lost 1, with 10 bases in between. The CDR3, as DNA: TGTGCCAGCAGCCGACAGTCCCGTAACTATGGCTACACCTTC. Its translation: CASSRQSRNYGYTF.

V gene TRBV27 combines with J gene TRBJ2-1; D is unclear. The CDR3 contains 15 residues. Per germline, CDR1 MNHEY and CDR2 SMNVEV (reference sequence). V dropped 5 bases and J dropped 4 bases, with 15 bases sitting between them. CDR3 in amino acids: CASSPVSALYNEQFF. Here the CDR3 DNA reads TGTGCCAGCAGTCCCGTGAGCGCCTTATACAATGAGCAGTTCTTC.

The rearrangement links TRBV18 to TRBJ2-7; possibly TRBD1 for D (7 bases). In germline, CDR1 is KGHSH, CDR2 LQKENI. V gave up 3 bases and J gave up 3 bases, with 9 bases separating them. CDR3 size: 13 residues. The CDR3 coding sequence is TGTGCCAGCTCACCCAGGGGGGACTACGAGCAGTACGTC. Its protein is CASSPRGDYEQYV.

The chain combines TRBV7-2 with TRBJ2-4; D unclear. Germline V lookup: CDR1 SGHTA, CDR2 FQGNSA. The V end was cut by 5 bases, the J end by 9 bases, with 20 bases between. The CDR3 extends over 15 amino acids. This CDR3 reads CASSPVVQSAGIQYF. CDR3 DNA sequence: TGTGCCAGCAGCCCCGTCGTACAGTCCGCCGGCATTCAGTACTTC.

This chain uses TRBV18 with TRBJ2-7; the match to TRBD1 covers 9 bases. This CDR3 contains 12 residues. V lost 6 bases to trimming and J lost 4 bases; unmatched junction nucleotides: 1. Looked up from germline, CDR1 is KGHSH and CDR2 is LQKENI. This CDR3 reads CASSGQGYEQYV. DNA of the CDR3: TGTGCCAGCTCTGGACAGGGGTACGAGCAGTACGTC.

The chain carries TRBV10-3 and TRBJ2-7, with D uncertain. V lost 2 bases, J lost 5 bases, and 4 bases lay in between. Germline lookup yields CDR1 ENHRY and CDR2 SYGVKD. CDR3 length: 11 amino acids. Here the CDR3 DNA reads TGTGCCATCAGTGAGCTAAACGAGCAGTACTTC. As protein: CAISELNEQYF.

V is TRBV30 and J is TRBJ1-5, with 11 bases matching TRBD1. The J segment lost 0 bases and the V segment lost 0 bases, leaving 10 bases of the junction unmatched. Germline V gene sequence: CDR1 GTSNPN, CDR2 SVGIG (reference sequence). The CDR3 covers 19 residues. CDR3 nucleotides: TGTGCCTGGAGTGTAGGGACAGGGGGACGAACTTATAGCAATCAGCCCCAGCATTTT. Amino acids: CAWSVGTGGRTYSNQPQHF.